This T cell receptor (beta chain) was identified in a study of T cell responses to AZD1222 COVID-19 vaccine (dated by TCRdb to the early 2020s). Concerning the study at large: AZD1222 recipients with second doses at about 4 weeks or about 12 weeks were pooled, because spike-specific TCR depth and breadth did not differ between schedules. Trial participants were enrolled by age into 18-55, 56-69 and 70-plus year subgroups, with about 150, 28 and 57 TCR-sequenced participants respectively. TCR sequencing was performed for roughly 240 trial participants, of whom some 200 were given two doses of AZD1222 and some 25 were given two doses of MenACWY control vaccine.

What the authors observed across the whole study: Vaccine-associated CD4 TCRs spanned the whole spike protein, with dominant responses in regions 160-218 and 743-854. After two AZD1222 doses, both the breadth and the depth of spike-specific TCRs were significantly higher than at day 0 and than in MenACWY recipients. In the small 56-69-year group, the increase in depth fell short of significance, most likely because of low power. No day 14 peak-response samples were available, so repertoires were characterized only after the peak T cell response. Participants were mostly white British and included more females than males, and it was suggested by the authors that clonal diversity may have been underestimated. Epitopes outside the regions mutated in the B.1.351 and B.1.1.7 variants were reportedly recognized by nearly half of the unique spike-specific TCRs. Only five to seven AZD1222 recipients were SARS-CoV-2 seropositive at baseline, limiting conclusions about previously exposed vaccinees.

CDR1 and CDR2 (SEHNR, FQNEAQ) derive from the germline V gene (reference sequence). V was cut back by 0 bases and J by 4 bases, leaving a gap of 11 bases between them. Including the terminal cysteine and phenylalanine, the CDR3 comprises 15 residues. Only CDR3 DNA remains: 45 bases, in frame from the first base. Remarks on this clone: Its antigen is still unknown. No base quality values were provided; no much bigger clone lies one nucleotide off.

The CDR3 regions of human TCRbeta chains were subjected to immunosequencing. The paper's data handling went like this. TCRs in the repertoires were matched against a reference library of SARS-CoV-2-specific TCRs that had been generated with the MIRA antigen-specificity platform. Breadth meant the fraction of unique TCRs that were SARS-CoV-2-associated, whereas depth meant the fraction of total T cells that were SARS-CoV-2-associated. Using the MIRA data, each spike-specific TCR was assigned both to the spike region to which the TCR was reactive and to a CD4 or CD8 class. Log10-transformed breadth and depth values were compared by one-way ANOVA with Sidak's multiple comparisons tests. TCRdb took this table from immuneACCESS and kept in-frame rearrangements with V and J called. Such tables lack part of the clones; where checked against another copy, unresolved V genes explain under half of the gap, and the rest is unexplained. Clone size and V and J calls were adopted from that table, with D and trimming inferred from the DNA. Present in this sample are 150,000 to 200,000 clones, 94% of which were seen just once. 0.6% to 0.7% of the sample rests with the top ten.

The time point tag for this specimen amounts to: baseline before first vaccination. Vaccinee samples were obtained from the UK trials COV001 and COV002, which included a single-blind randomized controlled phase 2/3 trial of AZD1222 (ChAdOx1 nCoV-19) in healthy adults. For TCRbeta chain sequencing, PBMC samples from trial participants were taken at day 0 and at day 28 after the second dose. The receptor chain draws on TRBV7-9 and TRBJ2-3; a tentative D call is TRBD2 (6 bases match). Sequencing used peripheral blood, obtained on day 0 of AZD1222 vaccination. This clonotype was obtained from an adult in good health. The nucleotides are TGTGCCAGCAGCTTAGCGCAAGCTAGCGCAGATACGCAGTATTTT. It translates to CASSLAQASADTQYF. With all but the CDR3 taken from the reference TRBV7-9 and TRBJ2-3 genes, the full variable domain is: DTGVSQNPRHKITKRGQNVTFRCDPISEHNRLYWYRQTLGQGPEFLTYFQNEAQLEKSRLLSDRFSAERPKGSFSTLEIQRTEQGDSAMYLCASSLAQASADTQYFGPGTRLTVL.